This TCR beta chain was identified during a study of blood T cell repertoires in COVID-19. The V gene's germline CDR1 is SGHDT and CDR2 YYEEEE. The CDR3 spans 13 residues. Trimming removed 4 bases at V and 6 bases at J, with 13 bases between. Individuals aged about 18 to 90 years were recruited from 24 US areas. The protocol was immunoSEQ multiplex PCR, while the TCRdb copy is restricted to in-frame clones and leaves out a portion. Among 190,000 or so clones listed, roughly 90% were seen once. The rearrangement joins TRBV5-6 to TRBJ1-1; possibly TRBD1 for D (5 bases). The receptor was derived from a woman under 30 who had recovered from COVID-19. Input material: PBMCs or T cells enriched from blood (not recorded which). CDR3 loop: CASSLPGRSEAFF. The DNA of the CDR3 is TGTGCCAGCAGCCTTCCAGGGCGTTCTGAAGCTTTCTTT.